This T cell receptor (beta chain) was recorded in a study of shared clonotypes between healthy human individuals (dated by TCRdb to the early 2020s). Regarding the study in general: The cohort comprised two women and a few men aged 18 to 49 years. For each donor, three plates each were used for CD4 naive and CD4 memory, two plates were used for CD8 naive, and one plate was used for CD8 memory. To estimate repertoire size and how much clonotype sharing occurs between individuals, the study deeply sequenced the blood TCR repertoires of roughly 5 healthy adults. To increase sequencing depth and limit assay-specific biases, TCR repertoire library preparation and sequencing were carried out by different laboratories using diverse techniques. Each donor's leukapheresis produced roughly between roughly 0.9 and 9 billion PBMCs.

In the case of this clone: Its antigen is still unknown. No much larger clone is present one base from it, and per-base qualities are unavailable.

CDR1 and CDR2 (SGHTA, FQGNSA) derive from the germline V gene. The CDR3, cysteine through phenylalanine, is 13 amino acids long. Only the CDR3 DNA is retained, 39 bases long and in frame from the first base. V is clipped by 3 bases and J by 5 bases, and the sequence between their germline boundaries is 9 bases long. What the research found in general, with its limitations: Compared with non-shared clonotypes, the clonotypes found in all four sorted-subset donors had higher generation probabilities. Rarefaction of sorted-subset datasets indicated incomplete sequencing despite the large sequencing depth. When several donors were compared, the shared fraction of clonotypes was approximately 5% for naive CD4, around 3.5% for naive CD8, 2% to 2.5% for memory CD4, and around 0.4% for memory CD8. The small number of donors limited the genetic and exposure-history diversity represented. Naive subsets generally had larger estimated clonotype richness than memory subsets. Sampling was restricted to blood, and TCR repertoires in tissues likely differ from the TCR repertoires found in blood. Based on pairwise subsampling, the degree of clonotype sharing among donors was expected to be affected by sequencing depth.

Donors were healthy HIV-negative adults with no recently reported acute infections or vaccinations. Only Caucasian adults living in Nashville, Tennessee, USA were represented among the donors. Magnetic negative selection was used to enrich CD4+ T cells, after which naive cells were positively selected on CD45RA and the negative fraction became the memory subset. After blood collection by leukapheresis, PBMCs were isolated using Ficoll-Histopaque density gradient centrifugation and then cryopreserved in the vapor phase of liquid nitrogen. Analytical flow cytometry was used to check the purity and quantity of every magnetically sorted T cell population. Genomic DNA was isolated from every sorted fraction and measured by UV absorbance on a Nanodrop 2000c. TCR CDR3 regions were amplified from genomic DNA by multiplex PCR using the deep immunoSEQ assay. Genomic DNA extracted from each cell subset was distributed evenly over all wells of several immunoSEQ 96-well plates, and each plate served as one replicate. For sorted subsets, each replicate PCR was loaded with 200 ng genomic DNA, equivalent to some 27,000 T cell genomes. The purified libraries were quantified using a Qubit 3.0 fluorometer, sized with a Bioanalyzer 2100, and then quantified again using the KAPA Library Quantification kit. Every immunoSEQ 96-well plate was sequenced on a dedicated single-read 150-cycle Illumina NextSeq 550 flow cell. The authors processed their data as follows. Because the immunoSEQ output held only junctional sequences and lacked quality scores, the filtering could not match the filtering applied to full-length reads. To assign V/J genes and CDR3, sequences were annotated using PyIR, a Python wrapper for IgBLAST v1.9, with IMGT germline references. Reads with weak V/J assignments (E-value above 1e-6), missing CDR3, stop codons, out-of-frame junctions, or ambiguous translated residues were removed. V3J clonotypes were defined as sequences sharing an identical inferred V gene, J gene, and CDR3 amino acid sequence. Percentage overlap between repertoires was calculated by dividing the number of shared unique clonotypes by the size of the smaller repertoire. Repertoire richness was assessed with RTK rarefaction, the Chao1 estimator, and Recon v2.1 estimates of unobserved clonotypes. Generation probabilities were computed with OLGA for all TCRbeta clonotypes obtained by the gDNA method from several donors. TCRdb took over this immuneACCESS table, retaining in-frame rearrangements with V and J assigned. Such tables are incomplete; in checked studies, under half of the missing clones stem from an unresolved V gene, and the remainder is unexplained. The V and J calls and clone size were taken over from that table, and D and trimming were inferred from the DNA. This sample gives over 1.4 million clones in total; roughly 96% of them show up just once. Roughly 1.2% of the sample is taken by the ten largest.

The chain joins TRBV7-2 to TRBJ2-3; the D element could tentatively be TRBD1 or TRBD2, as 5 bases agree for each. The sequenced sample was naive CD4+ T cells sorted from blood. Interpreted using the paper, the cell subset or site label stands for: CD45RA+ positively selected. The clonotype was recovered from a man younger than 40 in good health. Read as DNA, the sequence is TGTGCCAGCAGCTTGGGGGATTTAGATACGCAGTATTTT. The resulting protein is CASSLGDLDTQYF.